This T cell receptor beta chain was sequenced in a study of early T cells in non-severe SARS-CoV-2 infection (dated by TCRdb to the early 2020s). About the study as a whole: TCR sequencing used bulk RNA from unsorted whole blood, so alpha and beta chains could not be paired.

This was a case-control study nested in a cohort of healthcare workers in London, UK, who had nasopharyngeal swab PCR tests and blood samples taken every week. Between 23 and 31 March 2020, the week of the UK lockdown, healthcare workers were enrolled and then followed up weekly for as long as 16 weeks. The method behind the library was 5' RACE. For sequencing, a NextSeq 500 was employed. In the TCR library protocol, unique molecular identifiers were attached to individual cDNA molecules to correct for PCR bias and sequencing error. Both TCR alpha and beta chains were sequenced, and tight co-correlation was observed between alpha and beta sequence abundances in each sample. In the authors' own workflow: Decombinator V4 was used to annotate TCR sequences for V gene, J gene and CDR3. Expanded TCRs were defined as changing significantly between any two time points under a Poisson model with p below 0.0001. Abundances of TCRs were expressed as counts per million after normalisation to the total number of TCRs sequenced in each sample. MAIT TCRs were defined by TRAV1-2 paired with TRAJ12, TRAJ20 or TRAJ33, and iNKT TCRs by TRAV10 paired with TRAJ18. VDJdb, accessed 1 November 2021, was searched for CMV, EBV and SARS-CoV-2 annotated TCRs, with TCRs annotated for multiple antigens excluded. TCRdb cleaned the public reads at Q25 with fastp, built clones with MiXCR and kept in-frame beta chains. Every entry covers one CDR3 protein and lists the most common genes and DNA from its rows. These V and J calls derive from TCRdb rather than the authors' analysis. This sample has about 52,000 distinct CDR3 sequences in its table, and 7% to 10% of those were observed once. Roughly 4.2% of the sample is taken by the ten largest.

This clonotype was detected only a few times. The antigen it binds to is not known. Base quality data are lacking; no much larger clone is found one base away. The investigation overall reported the following: VDJdb matching was skewed toward anti-spike CD8 responses and likely underestimated virus-specific expansions by missing private and CD4 specificities.

CDR1 and CDR2, looked up from the germline V gene, are KGHSH and LQKENI. From the cysteine up to the phenylalanine, the CDR3 has a length of 16 residues. Only the CDR3 DNA is retained, 48 bases long and in frame from the first base. The trim is 1 base for V and 5 bases for J, with a gap of 17 bases between the germline ends. The sample taken for sequencing was whole blood. The receptor chain draws on TRBV18 and TRBJ1-1; TRBD1 is possibly the D segment (5 matching bases). The TCR comes from an adult who was a healthcare worker with PCR-confirmed SARS-CoV-2 infection or an uninfected control (not recorded which). Here is the DNA: TGTGCCAGCTCACCACTGACAGATTCAGGGCTTACTGAAGCTTTCTTT. Its translation is CASSPLTDSGLTEAFF.